This T cell receptor (beta chain) stems from a study of T cell clonotyping in hematopoietic cell transplantation. Time point: recipient sample about 28 days before transplant, after cytoreduction. This clone was seen a single time. Libraries were prepared by immunoSEQ multiplex PCR; TCRdb keeps only in-frame clonotypes and omits some of them. Of about 45,000 clones in the sample, roughly 80% were seen once. V was trimmed by 4 bases and J by 1 base, leaving 16 bases between them. Per germline, CDR1 LGHNA and CDR2 YSLEER. The CDR3 sequence is 16 residues long. The receptor was derived from a man aged 60 to 69 with myelodysplastic syndrome. Some clones in this sample may be carry-over from other donors' samples. Sequenced here: peripheral blood mononuclear cells, sampled before stem cell transplant. J is TRBJ1-2 and V is TRBV4-3, with TRBD1 as a possible D gene (6 bases). The DNA of the CDR3 is TGCGCCAGCAGCCGGGGGGCGGGGGCCGATAACTATGGCTACACCTTC. It translates to CASSRGAGADNYGYTF.